This TCR beta chain stems from a study of identical twins. Overall study results and limits: These conclusions were based on statistical analysis (cross-sectional, not following the same donors).

TCRdb reanalysed the 5' RACE reads using MiXCR and keeps one entry per CDR3 protein. The table has 350,000 or so distinct CDR3 sequences, 12% seen once. Note on this clonotype: Its antigen remains unknown.

Germline V gene data show CDR1 as LNHNV and CDR2 as YYDKDF (reference sequence). V lost 3 bases, J lost 6 bases, and 7 bases stayed unmatched. This CDR3 spans 14 amino acids. This same sample was also taken into another study, of yellow fever vaccine responses in identical twins.

The sample consisted of CD8+ T cells sorted from blood. V gene TRBV15 combines with J gene TRBJ1-1; 7 bases fit TRBD1. The TCR comes from a woman aged 18-29 years in good health. The CDR3 coding sequence is TGTGCCACCAGCAGGACAGGGTATAGCGCTGAAGCTTTCTTT. Residues: CATSRTGYSAEAFF.